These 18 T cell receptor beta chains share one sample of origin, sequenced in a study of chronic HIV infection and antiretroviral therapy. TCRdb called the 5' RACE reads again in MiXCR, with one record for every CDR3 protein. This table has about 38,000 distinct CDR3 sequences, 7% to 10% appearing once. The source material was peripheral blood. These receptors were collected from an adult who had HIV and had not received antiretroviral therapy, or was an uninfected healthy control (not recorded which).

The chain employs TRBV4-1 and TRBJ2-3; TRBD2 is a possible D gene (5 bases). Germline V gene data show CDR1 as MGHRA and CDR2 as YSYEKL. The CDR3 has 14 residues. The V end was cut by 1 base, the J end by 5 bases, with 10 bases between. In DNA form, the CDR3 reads TGCGCCAGCAGCCAAGCTGCGGGCGAAGATACGCAGTATTTT. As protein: CASSQAAGEDTQYF.

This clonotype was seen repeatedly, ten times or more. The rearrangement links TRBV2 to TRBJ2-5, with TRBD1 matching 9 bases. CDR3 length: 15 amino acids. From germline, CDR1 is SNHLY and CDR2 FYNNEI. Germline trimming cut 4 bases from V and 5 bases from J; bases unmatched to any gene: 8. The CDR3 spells CASSAQTGGIETQYF. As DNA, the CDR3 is TGTGCCAGCAGTGCGCAGACAGGGGGTATTGAGACCCAGTACTTC.

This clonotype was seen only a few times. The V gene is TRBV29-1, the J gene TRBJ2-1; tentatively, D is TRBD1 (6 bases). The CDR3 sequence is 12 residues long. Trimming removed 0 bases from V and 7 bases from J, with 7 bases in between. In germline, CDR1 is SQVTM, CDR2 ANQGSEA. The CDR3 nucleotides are TGCAGCGTTGAAGATCAGGGGAATGAGCAGTTCTTC. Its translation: CSVEDQGNEQFF.

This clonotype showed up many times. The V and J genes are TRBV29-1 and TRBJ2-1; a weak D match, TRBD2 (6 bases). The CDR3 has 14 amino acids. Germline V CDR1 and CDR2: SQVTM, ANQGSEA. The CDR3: CTKLEGRPYNEQFF. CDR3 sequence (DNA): TGCACCAAATTGGAGGGTCGACCCTACAATGAGCAGTTCTTC.

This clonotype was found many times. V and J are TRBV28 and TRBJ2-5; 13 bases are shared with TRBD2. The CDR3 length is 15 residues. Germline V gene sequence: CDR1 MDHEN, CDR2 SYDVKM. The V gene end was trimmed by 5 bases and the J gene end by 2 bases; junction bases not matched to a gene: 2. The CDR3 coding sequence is TGTGCCAGCAGTCCGGGACTAGCGGGGCAAGAGACCCAGTACTTC. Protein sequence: CASSPGLAGQETQYF.

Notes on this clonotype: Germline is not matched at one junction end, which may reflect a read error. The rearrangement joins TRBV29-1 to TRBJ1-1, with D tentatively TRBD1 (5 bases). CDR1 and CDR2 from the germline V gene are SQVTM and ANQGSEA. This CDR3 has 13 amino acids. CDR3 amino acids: CSVDRRRGTETFF. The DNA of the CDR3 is TGCAGCGTTGATCGGCGGCGTGGGACTGAAACTTTCTTT.

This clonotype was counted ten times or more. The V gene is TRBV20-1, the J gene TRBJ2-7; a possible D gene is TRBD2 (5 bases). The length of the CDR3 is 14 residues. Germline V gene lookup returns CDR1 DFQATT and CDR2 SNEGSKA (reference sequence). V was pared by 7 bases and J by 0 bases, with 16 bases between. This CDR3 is CSVTRAPSSYEQYF. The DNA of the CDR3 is TGCAGTGTTACGCGGGCTCCTAGCTCCTACGAGCAGTACTTC.

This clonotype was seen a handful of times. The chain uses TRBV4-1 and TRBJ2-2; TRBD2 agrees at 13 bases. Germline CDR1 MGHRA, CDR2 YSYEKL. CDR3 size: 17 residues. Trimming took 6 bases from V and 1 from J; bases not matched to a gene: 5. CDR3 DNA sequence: TGCGCCAGCAGTTATACTAGCGGGAGGGTGAACACCGGGGAGCTGTTTTTT. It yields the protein CASSYTSGRVNTGELFF.

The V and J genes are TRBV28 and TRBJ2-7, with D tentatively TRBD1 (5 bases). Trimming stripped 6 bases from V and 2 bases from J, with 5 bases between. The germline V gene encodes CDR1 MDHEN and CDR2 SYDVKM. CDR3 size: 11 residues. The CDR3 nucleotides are TGTGCCAGCAGGACAGCCTACGAGCAGTACTTC. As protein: CASRTAYEQYF. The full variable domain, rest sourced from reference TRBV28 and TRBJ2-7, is DVKVTQSSRYLVKRTGEKVFLECVQDMDHENMFWYRQDPGLGLRLIYFSYDVKMKEKGDIPEGYSVSREKKERFSLILESASTNQTSMYLCASRTAYEQYFGPGTRLTVT.

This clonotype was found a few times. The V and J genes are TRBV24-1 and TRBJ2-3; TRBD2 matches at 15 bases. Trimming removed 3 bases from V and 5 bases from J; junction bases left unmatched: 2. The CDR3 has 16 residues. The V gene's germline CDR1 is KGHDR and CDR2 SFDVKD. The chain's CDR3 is CATSDPGLAGGDTQYF. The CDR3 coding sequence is TGTGCCACCAGTGATCCGGGACTAGCGGGAGGAGATACGCAGTATTTT.

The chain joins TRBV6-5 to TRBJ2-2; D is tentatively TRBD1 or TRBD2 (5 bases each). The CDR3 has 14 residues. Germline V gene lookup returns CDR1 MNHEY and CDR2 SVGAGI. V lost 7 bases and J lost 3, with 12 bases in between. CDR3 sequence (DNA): TGTGCCAGCACTAGCAGGGATGACACCGGGGAGCTGTTTTTT. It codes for CASTSRDDTGELFF.

The DNA for the CDR3 is TGCAGTGCTAGGGGTGACAGGGTTGCCTACAATGAGCAGTTCTTC. This codes for CSARGDRVAYNEQFF. The genes are TRBV20-1 and TRBJ2-1, with 7 positions matching TRBD1. This CDR3 comprises 15 residues. Germline V gene lookup returns CDR1 DFQATT and CDR2 SNEGSKA (reference sequence). Trimming removed 3 bases from V and 2 bases from J; junction bases left unmatched: 7.

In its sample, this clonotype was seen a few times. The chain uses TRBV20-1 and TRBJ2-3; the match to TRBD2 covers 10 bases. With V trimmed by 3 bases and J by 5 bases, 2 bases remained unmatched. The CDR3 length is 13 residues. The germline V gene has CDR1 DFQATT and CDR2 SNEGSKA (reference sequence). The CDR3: CSASRLAGDTQYF. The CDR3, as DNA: TGCAGTGCTAGCCGACTAGCGGGAGATACGCAGTATTTT.

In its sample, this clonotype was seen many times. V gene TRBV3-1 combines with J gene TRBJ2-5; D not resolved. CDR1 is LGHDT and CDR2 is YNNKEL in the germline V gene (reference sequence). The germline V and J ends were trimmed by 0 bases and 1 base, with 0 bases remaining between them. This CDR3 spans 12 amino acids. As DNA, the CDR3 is TGTGCCAGCAGCCAAGACCAAGAGACCCAGTACTTC. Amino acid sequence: CASSQDQETQYF.

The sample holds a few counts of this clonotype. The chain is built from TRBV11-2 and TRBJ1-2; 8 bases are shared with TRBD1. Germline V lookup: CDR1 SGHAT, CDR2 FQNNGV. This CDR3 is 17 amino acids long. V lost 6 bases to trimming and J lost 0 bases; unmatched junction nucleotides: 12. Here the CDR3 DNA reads TGTGCCAGCAGTCATCGACAGGGGCGGGAGGCTAACTATGGCTACACCTTC. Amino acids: CASSHRQGREANYGYTF.

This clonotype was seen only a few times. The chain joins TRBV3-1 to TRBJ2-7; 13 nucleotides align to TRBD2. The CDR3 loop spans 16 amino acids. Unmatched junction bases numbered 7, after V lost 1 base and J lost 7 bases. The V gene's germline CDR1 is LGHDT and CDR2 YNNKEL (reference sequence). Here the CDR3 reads CASSQAGLAGVREQYF. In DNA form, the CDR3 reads TGTGCCAGCAGCCAAGCCGGACTAGCGGGAGTGCGGGAGCAGTACTTC.

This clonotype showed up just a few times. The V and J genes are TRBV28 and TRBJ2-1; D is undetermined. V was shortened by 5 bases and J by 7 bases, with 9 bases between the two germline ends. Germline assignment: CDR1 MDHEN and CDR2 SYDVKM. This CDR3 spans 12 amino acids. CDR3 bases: TGTGCCAGCAGTACCGGCTGGAATGAGCAGTTCTTC. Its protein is CASSTGWNEQFF.

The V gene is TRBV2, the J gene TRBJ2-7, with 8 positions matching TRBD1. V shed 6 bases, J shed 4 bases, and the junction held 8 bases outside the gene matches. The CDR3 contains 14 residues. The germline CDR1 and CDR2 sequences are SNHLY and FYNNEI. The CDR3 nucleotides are TGTGCCAGCAGAGCATCACAGGGGGAGTACGAGCAGTACTTC. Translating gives CASRASQGEYEQYF.